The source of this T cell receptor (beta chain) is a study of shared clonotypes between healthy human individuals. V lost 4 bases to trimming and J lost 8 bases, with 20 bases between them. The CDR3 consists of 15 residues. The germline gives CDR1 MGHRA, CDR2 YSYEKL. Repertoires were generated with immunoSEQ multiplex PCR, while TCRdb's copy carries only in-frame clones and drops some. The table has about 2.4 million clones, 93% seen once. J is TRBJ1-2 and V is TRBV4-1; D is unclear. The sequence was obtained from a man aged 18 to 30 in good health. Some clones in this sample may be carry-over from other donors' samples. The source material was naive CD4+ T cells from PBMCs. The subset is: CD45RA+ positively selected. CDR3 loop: CASSPHLASLGGYTF. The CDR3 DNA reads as TGCGCCAGCAGCCCCCATCTGGCCAGTCTAGGCGGCTACACCTTC.